This T cell receptor beta chain was identified during a study of T cell responses to AZD1222 COVID-19 vaccine. Study-wide results and limits: No day 14 peak samples; only post-peak repertoires were characterized. Spike-specific TCR breadth rose after two AZD1222 doses, and depth rose as well.

Sequencing was performed with immunoSEQ multiplex PCR; in TCRdb, only in-frame clones are kept and a portion is missing. Among tens of thousands of clones listed, 78% were seen once. With respect to this clone: Its antigen remains unidentified.

The sample in question was peripheral blood, obtained on day 0 of AZD1222 vaccination. The sequence came from an adult in good health.

The CDR3, as DNA: TGTGCCAGCAGCTTAGTTAGAGATACGCAGTATTTT. Its translation is CASSLVRDTQYF. The chain uses TRBV11-2 and TRBJ2-3; the D is unclear. V shed 1 base and J shed 5 bases, with 4 bases lying between them. The CDR3 contains 12 residues. Germline V CDR1 and CDR2: SGHAT, FQNNGV. The full variable domain, in which reference TRBV11-2 and TRBJ2-3 provide the parts outside the CDR3, is EAGVAQSPRYKIIEKRQSVAFWCNPISGHATLYWYQQILGQGPKLLIQFQNNGVVDDSQLPKDRFSAERLKGVDSTLKIQPAKLEDSAVYLCASSLVRDTQYFGPGTRLTVL.